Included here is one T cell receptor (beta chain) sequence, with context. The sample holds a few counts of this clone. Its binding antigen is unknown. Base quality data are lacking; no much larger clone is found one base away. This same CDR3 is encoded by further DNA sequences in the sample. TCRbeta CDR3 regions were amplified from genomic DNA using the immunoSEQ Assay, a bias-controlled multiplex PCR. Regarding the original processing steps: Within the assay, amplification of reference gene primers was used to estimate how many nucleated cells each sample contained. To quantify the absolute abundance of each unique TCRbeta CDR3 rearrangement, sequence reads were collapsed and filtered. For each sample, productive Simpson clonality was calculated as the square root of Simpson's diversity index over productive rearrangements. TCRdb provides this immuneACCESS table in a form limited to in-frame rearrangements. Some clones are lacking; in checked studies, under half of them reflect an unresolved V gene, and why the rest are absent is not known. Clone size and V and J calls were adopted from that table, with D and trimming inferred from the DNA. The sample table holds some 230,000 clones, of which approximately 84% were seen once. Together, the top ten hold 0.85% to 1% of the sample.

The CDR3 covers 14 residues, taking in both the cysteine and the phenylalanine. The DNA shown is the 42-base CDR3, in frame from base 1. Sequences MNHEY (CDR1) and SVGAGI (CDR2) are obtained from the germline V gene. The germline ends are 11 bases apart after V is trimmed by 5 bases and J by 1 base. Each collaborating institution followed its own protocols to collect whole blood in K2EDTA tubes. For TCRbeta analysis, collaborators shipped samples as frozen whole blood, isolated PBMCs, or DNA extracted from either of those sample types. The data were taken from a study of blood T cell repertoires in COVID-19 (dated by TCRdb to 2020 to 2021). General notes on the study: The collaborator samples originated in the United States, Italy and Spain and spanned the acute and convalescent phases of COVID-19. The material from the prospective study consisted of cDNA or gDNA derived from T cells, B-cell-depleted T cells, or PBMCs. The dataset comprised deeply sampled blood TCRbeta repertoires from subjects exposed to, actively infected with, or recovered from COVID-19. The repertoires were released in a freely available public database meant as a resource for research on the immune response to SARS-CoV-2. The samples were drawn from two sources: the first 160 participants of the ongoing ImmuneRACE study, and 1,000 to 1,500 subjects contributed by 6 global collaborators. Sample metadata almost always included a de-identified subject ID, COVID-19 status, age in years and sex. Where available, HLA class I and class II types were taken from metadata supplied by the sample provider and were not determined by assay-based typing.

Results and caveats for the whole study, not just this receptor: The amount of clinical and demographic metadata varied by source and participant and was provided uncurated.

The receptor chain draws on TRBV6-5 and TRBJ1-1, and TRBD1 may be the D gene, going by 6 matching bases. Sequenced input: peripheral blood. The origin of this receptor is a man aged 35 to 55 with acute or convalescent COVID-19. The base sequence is TGTGCCAGCAGTCGACAGGAGCGGAACACTGAAGCTTTCTTT. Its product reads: CASSRQERNTEAFF.